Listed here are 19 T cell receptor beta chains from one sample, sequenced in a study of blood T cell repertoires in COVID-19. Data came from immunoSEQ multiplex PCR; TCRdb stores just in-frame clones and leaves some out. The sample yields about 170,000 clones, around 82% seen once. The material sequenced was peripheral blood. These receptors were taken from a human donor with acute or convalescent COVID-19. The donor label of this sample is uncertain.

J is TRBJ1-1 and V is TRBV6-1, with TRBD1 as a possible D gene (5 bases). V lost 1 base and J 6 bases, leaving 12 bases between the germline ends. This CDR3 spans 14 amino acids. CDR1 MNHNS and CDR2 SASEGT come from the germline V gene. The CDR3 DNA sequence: TGTGCCAGCAGTGAAGAAATGCGGGACCCTGAAGCTTTCTTT. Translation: CASSEEMRDPEAFF.

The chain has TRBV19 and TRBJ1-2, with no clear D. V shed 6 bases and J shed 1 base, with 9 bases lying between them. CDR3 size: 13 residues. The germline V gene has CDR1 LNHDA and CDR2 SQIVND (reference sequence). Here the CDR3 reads CASRDGRNYGYTF. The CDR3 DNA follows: TGTGCCAGTAGAGATGGCCGTAACTATGGCTACACCTTC.

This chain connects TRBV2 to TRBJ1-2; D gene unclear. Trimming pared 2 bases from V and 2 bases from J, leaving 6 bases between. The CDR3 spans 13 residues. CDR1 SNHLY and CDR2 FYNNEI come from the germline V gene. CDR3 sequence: CASSEPVNYGYTF. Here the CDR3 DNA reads TGTGCCAGCAGTGAACCAGTAAACTATGGCTACACCTTC.

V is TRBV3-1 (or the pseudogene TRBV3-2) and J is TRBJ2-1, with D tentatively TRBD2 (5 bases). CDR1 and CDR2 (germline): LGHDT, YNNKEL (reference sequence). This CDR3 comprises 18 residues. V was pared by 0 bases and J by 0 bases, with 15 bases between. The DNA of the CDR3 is TGTGCCAGCAGCCAAGATCTGCAGCCGGACTCCTCCTACAATGAGCAGTTCTTC. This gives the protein CASSQDLQPDSSYNEQFF.

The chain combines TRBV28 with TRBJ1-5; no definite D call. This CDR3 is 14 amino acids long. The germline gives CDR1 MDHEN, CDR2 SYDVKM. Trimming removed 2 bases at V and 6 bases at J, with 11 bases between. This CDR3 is CASSLGEGPQPQHF. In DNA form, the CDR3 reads TGTGCCAGCAGTTTAGGTGAGGGTCCTCAGCCCCAGCATTTT.

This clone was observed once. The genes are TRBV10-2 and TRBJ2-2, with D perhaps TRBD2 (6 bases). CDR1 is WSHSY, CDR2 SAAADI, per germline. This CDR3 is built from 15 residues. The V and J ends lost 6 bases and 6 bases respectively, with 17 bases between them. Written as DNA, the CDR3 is TGCGCCAGCAGACCGAGACTAGGGCTCTCCGGGGAGCTGTTTTTT. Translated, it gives CASRPRLGLSGELFF.

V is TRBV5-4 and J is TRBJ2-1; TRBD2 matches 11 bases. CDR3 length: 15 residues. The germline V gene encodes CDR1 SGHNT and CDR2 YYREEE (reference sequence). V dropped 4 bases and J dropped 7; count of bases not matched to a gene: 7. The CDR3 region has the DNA TGTGCCAGCAGCCTTACTAGCGGGGGAGGAAATGAGCAGTTCTTC. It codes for CASSLTSGGGNEQFF.

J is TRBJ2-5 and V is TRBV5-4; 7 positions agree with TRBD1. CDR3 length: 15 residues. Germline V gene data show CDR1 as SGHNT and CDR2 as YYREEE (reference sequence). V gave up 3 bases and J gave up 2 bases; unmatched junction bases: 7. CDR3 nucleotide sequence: TGTGCCAGCAGCTCAACCGGGACAGCACAAGAGACCCAGTACTTC. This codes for CASSSTGTAQETQYF.

For the CDR3, the DNA is TGTGCCAGCACTGTCCCGCGCGGGAGTCTCGACGAGCAGTACTTC. It yields the protein CASTVPRGSLDEQYF. The chain joins TRBV28 to TRBJ2-7, with TRBD2 matching over 7 bases. The CDR3 totals 15 residues. V lost 7 bases, J lost 5 bases, and 14 bases stayed unmatched. CDR1 is MDHEN, CDR2 SYDVKM, per germline.

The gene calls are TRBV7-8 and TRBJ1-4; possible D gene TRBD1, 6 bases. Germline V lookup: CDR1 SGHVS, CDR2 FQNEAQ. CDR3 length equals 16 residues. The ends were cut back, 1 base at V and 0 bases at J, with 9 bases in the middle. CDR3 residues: CASSLVAGATNEKLFF. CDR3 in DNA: TGTGCCAGCAGCTTAGTTGCAGGGGCAACTAATGAAAAACTGTTTTTT.

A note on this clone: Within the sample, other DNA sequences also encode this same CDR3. The CDR3 region is CASSIDRGTEAFF. The CDR3 DNA reads as TGTGCCAGTAGTATAGACAGGGGGACTGAAGCTTTCTTT. The chain couples TRBV19 to TRBJ1-1; 7 bases match TRBD1. Germline V gene data show CDR1 as LNHDA and CDR2 as SQIVND (reference sequence). Trimming removed 0 bases from V and 5 bases from J; junction bases left unmatched: 0. The CDR3 has 13 amino acids.

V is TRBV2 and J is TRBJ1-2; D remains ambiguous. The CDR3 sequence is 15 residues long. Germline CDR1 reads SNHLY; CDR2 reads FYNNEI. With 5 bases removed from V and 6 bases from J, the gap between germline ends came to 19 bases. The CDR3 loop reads CASSSADRGRDGYTF. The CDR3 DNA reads TGTGCCAGCAGTTCGGCGGACCGGGGTCGTGATGGCTACACCTTC.

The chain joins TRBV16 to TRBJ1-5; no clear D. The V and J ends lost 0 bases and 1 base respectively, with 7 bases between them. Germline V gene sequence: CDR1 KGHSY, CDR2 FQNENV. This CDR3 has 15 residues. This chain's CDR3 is CASSQSGSSNQPQHF. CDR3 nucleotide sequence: TGTGCCAGCAGCCAATCCGGGTCAAGCAATCAGCCCCAGCATTTT.

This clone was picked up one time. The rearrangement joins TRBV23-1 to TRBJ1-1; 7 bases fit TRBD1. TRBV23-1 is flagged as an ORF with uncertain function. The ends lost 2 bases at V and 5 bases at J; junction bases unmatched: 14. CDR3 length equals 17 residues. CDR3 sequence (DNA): TGCGCCAGCAGTCAAACACCAGAACAGGGGCTGCGGACTGAAGCTTTCTTT. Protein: CASSQTPEQGLRTEAFF.

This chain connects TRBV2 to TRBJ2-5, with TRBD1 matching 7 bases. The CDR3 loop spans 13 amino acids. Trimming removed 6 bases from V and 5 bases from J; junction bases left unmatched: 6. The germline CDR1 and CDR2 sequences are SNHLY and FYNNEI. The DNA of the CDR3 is TGTGCCAGCAGCACACAGGGGATGGAGACCCAGTACTTC. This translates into CASSTQGMETQYF.

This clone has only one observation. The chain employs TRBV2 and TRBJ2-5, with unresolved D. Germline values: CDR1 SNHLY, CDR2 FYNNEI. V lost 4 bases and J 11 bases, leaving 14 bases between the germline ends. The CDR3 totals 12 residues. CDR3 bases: TGTGCCAGCAGTGGAAACAGTGGCTTTCAGTACTTC. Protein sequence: CASSGNSGFQYF. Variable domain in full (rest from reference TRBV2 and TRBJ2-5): EPEVTQTPSHQVTQMGQEVILRCVPISNHLYFYWYRQILGQKVEFLVSFYNNEISEKSEIFDDQFSVERPDGSNFTLKIRSTKLEDSAMYFCASSGNSGFQYFGPGTRLLVL.

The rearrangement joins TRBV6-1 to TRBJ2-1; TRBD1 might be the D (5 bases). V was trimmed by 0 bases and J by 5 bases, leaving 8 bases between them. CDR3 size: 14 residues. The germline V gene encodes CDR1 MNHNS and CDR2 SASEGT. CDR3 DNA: TGTGCCAGCAGTGAAGCAGGCAGGGACAATGAGCAGTTCTTC. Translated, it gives CASSEAGRDNEQFF.

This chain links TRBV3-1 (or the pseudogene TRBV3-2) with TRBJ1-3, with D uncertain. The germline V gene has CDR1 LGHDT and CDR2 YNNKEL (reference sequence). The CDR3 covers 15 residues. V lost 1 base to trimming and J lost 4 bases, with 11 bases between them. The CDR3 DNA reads TGTGCCAGCAGCCAAGGAGGGCGAGCCGGAAACACCATATATTTT. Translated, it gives CASSQGGRAGNTIYF.

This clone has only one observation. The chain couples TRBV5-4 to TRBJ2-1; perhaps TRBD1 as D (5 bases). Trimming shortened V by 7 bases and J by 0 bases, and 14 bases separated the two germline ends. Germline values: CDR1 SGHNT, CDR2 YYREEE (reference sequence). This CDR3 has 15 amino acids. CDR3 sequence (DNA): TGTGCCAGCGGCTCCCGACAGAGCTCCTACAATGAGCAGTTCTTC. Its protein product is CASGSRQSSYNEQFF.